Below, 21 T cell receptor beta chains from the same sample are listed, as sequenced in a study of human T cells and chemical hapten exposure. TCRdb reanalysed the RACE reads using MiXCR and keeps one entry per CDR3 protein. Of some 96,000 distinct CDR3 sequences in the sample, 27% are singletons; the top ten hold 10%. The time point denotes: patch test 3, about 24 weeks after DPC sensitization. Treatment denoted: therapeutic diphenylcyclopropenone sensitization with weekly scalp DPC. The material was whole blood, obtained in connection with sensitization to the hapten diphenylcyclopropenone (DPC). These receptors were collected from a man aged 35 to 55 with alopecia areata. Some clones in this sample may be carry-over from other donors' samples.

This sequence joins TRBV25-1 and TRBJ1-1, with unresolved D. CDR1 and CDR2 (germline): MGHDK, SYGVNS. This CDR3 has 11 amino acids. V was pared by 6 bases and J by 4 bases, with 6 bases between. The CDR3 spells CASRMGTEAFF. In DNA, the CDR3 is TGTGCCAGCAGGATGGGCACTGAAGCTTTCTTT.

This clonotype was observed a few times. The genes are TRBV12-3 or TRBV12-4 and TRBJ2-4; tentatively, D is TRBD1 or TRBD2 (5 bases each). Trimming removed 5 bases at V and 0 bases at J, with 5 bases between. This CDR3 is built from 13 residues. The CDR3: CASSGTAKNIQYF. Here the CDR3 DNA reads TGTGCCAGCAGTGGGACAGCCAAAAACATTCAGTACTTC.

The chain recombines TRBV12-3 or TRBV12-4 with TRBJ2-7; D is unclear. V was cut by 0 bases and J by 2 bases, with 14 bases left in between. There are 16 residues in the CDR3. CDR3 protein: CASSLAAPGGAYEQYF. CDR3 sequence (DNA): TGTGCCAGCAGTTTAGCGGCCCCGGGCGGAGCCTACGAGCAGTACTTC.

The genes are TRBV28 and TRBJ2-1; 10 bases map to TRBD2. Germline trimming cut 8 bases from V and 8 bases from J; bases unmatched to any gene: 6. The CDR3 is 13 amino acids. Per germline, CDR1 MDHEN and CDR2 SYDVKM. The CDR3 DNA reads TGTGCCAGCGTGGCTAGCGGGAGACATGAGCAGTTCTTC. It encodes CASVASGRHEQFF.

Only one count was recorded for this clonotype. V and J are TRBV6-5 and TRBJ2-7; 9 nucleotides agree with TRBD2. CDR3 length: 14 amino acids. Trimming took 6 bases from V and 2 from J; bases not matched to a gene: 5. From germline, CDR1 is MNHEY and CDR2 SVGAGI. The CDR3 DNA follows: TGTGCCAGCAGGCGCGCGGGGGGGGCCTACGAGCAGTACTTC. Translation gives CASRRAGGAYEQYF.

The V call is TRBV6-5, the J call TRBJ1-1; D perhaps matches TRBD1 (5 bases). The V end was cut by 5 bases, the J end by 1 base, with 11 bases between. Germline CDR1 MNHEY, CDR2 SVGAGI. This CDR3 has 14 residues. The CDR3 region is CASSALGGNTEAFF. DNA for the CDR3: TGTGCCAGCAGTGCTCTGGGGGGGAACACTGAAGCTTTCTTT.

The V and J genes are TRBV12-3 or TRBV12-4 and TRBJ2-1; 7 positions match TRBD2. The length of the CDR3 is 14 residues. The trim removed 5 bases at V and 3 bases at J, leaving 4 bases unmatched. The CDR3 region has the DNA TGTGCCAGCAGTCCCCGGGAGGACTACAATGAGCAGTTCTTC. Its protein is CASSPREDYNEQFF.

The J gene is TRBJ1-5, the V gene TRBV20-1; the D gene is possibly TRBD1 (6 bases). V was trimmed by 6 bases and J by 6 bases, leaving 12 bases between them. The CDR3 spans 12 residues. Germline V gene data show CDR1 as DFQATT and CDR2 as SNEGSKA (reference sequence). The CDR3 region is CSAGRGRQPQHF. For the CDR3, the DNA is TGCAGTGCGGGGCGGGGGCGTCAGCCCCAGCATTTT.

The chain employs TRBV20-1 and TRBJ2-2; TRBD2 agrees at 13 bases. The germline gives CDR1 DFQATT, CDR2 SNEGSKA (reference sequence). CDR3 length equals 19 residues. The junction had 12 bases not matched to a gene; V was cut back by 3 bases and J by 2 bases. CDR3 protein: CSARGGRTSGRSNTGELFF. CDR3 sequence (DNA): TGCAGTGCTAGGGGGGGCAGGACTAGCGGGAGAAGTAACACCGGGGAGCTGTTTTTT.

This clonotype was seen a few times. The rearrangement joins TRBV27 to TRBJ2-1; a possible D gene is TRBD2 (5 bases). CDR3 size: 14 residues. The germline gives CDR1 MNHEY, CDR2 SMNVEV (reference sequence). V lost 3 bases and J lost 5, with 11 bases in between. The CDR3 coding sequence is TGTGCCAGCAGTTTTCGGGCGGGTGACAATGAGCAGTTCTTC. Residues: CASSFRAGDNEQFF.

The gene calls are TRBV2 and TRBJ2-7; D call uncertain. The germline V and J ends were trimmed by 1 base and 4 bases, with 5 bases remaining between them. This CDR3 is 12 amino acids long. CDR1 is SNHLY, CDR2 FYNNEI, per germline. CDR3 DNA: TGTGCCAGCAGTGAAGAAACTTACGAGCAGTACTTC. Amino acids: CASSEETYEQYF.

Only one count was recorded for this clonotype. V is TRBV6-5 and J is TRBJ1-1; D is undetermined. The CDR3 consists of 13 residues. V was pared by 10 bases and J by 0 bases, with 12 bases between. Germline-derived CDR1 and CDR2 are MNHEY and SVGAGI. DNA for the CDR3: TGTGCCACCTGGGTCAGTTTGAACACTGAAGCTTTCTTT. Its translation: CATWVSLNTEAFF.

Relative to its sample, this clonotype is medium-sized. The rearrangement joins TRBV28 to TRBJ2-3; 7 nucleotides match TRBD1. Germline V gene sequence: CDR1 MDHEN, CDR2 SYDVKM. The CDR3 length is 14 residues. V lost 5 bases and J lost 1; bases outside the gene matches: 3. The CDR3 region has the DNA TGTGCCAGCAGTATCACAGGGGGCACAGATACGCAGTATTTT. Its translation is CASSITGGTDTQYF.

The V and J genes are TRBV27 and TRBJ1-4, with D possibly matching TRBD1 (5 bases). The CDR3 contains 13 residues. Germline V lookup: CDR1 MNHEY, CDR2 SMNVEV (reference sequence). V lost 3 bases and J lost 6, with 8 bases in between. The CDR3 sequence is CASSFQGYEKLFF. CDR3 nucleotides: TGTGCCAGCAGTTTCCAGGGATATGAAAAACTGTTTTTT.

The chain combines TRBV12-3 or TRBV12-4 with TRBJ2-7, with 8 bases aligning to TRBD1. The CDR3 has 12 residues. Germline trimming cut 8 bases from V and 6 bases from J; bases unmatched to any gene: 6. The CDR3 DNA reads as TGTGCCAGCGGGCGGACAGGGTTCGAGCAGTACTTC. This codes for CASGRTGFEQYF.

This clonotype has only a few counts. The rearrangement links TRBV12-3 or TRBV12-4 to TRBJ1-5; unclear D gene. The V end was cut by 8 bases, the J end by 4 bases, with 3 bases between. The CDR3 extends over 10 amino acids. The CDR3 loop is CASGNQPQHF. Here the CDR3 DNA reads TGTGCCAGCGGGAATCAGCCCCAGCATTTT.

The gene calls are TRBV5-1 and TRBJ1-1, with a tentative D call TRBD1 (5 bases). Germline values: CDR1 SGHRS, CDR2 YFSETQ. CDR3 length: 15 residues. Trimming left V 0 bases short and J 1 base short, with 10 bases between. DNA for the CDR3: TGCGCCAGCAGCTTGGGGGGGTCGCGGAACACTGAAGCTTTCTTT. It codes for CASSLGGSRNTEAFF.

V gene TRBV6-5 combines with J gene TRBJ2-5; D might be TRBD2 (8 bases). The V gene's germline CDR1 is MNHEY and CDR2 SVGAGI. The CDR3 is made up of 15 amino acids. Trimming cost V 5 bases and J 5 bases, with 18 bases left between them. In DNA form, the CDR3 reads TGTGCCAGCAGTCCGACAGGGTCGGGGGGGGAGACCCAGTACTTC. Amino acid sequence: CASSPTGSGGETQYF.

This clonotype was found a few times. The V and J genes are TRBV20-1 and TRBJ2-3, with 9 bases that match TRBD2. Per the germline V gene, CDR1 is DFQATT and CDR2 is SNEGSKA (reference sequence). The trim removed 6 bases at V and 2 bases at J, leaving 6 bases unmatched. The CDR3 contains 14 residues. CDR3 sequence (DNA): TGCAGTGCCCCCGCGGGGGGGCACACAGATACGCAGTATTTT. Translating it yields CSAPAGGHTDTQYF.

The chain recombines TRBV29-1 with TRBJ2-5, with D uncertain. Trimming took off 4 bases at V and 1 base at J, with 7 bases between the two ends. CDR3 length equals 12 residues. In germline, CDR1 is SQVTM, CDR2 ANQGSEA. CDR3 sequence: CSVASAQETQYF. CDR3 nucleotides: TGCAGCGTTGCCAGTGCCCAAGAGACCCAGTACTTC.

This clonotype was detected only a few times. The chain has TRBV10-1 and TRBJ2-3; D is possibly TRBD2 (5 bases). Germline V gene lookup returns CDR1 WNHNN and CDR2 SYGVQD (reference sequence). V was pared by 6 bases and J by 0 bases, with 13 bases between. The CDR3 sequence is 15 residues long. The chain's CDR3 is CASSLFGGSTDTQYF. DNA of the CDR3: TGCGCCAGCAGCCTCTTTGGCGGGAGCACAGATACGCAGTATTTT.